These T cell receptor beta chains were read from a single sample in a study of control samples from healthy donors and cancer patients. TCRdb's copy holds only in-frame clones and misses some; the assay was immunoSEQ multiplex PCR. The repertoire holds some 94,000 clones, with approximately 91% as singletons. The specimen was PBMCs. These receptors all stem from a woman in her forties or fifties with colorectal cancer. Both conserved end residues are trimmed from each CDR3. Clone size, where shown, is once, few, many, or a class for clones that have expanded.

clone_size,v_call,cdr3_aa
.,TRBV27,ASSILGQSYNEQF
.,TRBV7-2,ASSLAFIESEAF
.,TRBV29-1,SVVSLNTEAF
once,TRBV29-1,SVLGQLQETQY
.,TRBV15,ATSRDYRGDSPLH
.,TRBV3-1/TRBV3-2,ASLPREGANEKLF
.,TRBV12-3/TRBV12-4,ASRGTGQGGYT
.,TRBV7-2,ASSLGTLAGNYGYT
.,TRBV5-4,ASSPGRGLAGGETQY
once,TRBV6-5,ASSPPGETQY
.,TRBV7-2,ASSVTPGEYEKLF
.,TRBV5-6,ASSFSEVGYQETQY
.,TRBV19,ASRALDRVHSPLH
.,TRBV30,AWRLAGGPDKNIQY
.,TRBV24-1,ATSEGDRVGNEQF
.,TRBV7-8,ASSPGQTNEQF
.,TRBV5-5,ASSFFPQGTDTQY
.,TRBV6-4,ASSRLAGGLADTQY
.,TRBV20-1,SASWGGNQPQH
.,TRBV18,ASSTSGSTTDTQY
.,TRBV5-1,ASSGGSGANVLT
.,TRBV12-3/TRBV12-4,ASSRAGVTEAF
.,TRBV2,ASSLSRDGYSPLH
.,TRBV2,ASANTGELF
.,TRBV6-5,ASSRGGPYNEQF
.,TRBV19,ASSRTGATGANVLT
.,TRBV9,ASSVGLGADTQY
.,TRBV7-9,ASSTAYEAF
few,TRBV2,ASSMQGQNTEAF
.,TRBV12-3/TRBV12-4,ASSQTGEETQY
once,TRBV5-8,ASSLEDRANTEAF
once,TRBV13,ASSSPRGRNSPLH
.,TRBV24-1,ATSDPGLAGTDTQY
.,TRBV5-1,ASSFSGQGYAGELF
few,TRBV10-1,ASQPGQGQRSEKLF
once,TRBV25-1,ASSPGLYNEKLF
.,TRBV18,ASSVDRGAKNIQY
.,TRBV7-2,ASSQSSGGGTDTQY
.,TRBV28,ASSESRGNNQPQH
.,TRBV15,ATSREGKQETQY
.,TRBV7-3,ASSQDRVGLNTEAF
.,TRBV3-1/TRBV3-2,ASSQEQGAASETQY
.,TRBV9,ASSEIPGQTPYNEQF
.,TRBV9,ASSVAWQNEQF
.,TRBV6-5,ASSHGSTQAF
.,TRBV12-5,ASGLVAGVNYGYT
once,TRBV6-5,ASQYSGNTIY
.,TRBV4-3,ASSQRGQGTDTQY
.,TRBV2,ASKREIEYT
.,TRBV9,ASSVGQGAYTIY
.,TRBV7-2,ASSLIGINSPLH
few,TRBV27,ASRATQGPSGNTIY
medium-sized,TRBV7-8,ASSLLTENQPQH